The clone carrying this TCR beta chain appeared once. No antigen is known for it. This sample stems from a study of shared clonotypes between healthy human individuals. On the study more broadly: Per donor, CD8 memory used one plate, CD8 naive used two, CD4 memory used three and CD4 naive used three.

Study-wide findings and caveats: Non-shared clonotypes showed lower generation probabilities than clonotypes common to all four donors.

Naive CD8 cells were CD45RO-negative, positively selected for CCR7, excluding terminally differentiated effector memory CD45RA+ cells. Profiled with immunoSEQ multiplex PCR; TCRdb holds only in-frame clones, not every one. The sample carries hundreds of thousands of clones, about 95% recorded once. CDR3 length equals 16 residues. Trimming removed 0 bases from V and 5 bases from J, with 17 bases in between. Per the germline V gene, CDR1 is LNHNV and CDR2 is YYDKDF (reference sequence). Sequencing was done on a sample of naive CD8+ T cells sorted from blood. The V call is TRBV15, the J call TRBJ2-7, with a possible D match to TRBD2 (6 bases). The sequence was collected from a woman aged 25-40 years in good health. CDR3 sequence reads: CATSRDKGLGVNEQYF. CDR3 bases: TGTGCCACCAGCAGAGATAAGGGACTTGGTGTCAACGAGCAGTACTTC.